The T cell receptor beta chain under discussion was sequenced for a study of shared clonotypes between healthy human individuals. Profiled with immunoSEQ multiplex PCR; TCRdb holds only in-frame clones, not every one. The data contain some 1.1 million clones, approximately 80% of them seen just once; the ten biggest clones take up about 0.89%. Germline V gives CDR1 WNHNN, CDR2 SYGVQD (reference sequence). V dropped 6 bases and J dropped 3 bases, with 18 bases sitting between them. This CDR3 contains 15 residues. This TCR was sampled from a man aged 18 to 30 in good health. Some clones in this sample may be carry-over from other donors' samples. The source material was memory CD4+ T cells from PBMCs. Subset described: CD45RA-negative fraction. V is TRBV10-1 and J is TRBJ2-7, with a tentative D call TRBD2 (6 bases). The CDR3 here is CASRQKTRMVYEQYF. CDR3 coding DNA: TGCGCCAGCAGGCAAAAGACTAGGATGGTCTACGAGCAGTACTTC.